The 6 T cell receptor beta chains below all came from one sample that was sequenced in a study of T cell repertoires in cytomegalovirus infection. TCRdb processed the reads anew with MiXCR; each CDR3 protein has one entry. In the table there are about a million distinct CDR3 sequences, roughly 31% of which are singletons. The antigens of these receptors remain unknown. The sample here was cultured CD8+ T cells from PBMCs, taken from culture after CMV antigen stimulation. These receptors were obtained from a human donor in good health (CMV status not recorded). Some clones in this sample may be carry-over from other donors' samples.

This clonotype was counted only a few times. V and J are TRBV7-9 and TRBJ2-5, with D unclear. The germline CDR1 and CDR2 sequences are SEHNR and FQNEAQ (reference sequence). V was trimmed by 2 bases and J by 2 bases, leaving 15 bases between them. CDR3 size: 16 residues. The CDR3 region is CASSLTVKEWQETQYF. CDR3 DNA sequence: TGTGCCAGCAGCTTAACAGTTAAGGAATGGCAAGAGACCCAGTACTTC. The full variable domain, with the rest looked up from reference TRBV7-9 and TRBJ2-5, is DTGVSQNPRHKITKRGQNVTFRCDPISEHNRLYWYRQTLGQGPEFLTYFQNEAQLEKSRLLSDRFSAERPKGSFSTLEIQRTEQGDSAMYLCASSLTVKEWQETQYFGPGTRLLVL.

The chain employs TRBV11-3 and TRBJ2-7; 10 nucleotides align to TRBD1. The germline gives CDR1 SGHNT, CDR2 YENEEA. The CDR3 is 18 residues long. Trimming cost V 5 bases and J 2 bases; bases outside gene matches: 15. The CDR3 region has the DNA TGTGCCAGCAGCATTAGACACCATGGACAGGGGGGGGCCTACGAGCAGTACTTC. Translation gives CASSIRHHGQGGAYEQYF.

J is TRBJ2-2 and V is TRBV6-1; 9 bases map to TRBD1. This CDR3 region has 18 residues. J lost 4 bases, V lost 6 bases, and 15 bases had no gene match. Germline-derived CDR1 and CDR2 are MNHNS and SASEGT. The CDR3 region is CASSPRDRARMSTGELFF. CDR3 DNA sequence: TGTGCCAGCAGCCCTCGGGACAGGGCGAGAATGAGCACCGGGGAGCTGTTTTTT.

The table lists this clonotype with a few counts. V and J are TRBV4-1 and TRBJ1-4; D perhaps matches TRBD1 (6 bases). CDR3 length: 16 residues. Trimming removed 4 bases from V and 0 bases from J, with 12 bases in between. Germline V gene data show CDR1 as MGHRA and CDR2 as YSYEKL. The CDR3: CASSLGGRATNEKLFF. The CDR3 nucleotides read TGCGCCAGCAGCCTAGGGGGTAGGGCAACTAATGAAAAACTGTTTTTT.

The chain has TRBV10-3 and TRBJ1-1; the match to TRBD1 covers 7 bases. The CDR3 is 14 residues long. Germline-derived CDR1 and CDR2 are ENHRY and SYGVKD. V shed 3 bases and J 11 bases; nucleotides not matched to a gene: 12. The CDR3 loop is CAISDPTGAGDAFF. The CDR3 bases are TGTGCCATCAGTGACCCAACAGGGGCTGGAGACGCTTTCTTT.

This clonotype has more than one count but fewer than ten. CDR3 in DNA: TGTGCCAGCAGTGGGGCCGAGCAGTACGTC. Translating it yields CASSGAEQYV. The rearrangement links TRBV6-6 to TRBJ2-7, with D perhaps matching TRBD1 (5 bases). The CDR3 runs 10 residues. Germline CDR1 and CDR2: MNHNY and SVGAGI (reference sequence). The V end lost 5 bases, the J end lost 6 bases, and 5 bases lay between the germline ends.